These T cell receptor beta chains were read from a single sample in a study of shared clonotypes between healthy human individuals. Here immunoSEQ multiplex PCR was the method, and the copy in TCRdb shows in-frame clones only, minus some. The sample includes some 1.5 million clones, 95% to 99% of them seen just once. Sequencing was done on a sample of naive CD4+ T cells sorted from blood. Receptor source: a man aged 25 to 40 in good health. The CDR3 runs from the conserved cysteine through the conserved F or W. D genes are given only for firm matches. A clone size is listed for some rows: how often the clone was seen (once, few, many), or a class if it is expanded.

size	J	V	D	DNA	CDR3
-	TRBJ2-3	TRBV6-5	-	TGTGCCAGCAGGGAGGGTCCAGATACGCAGTATTTT	CASREGPDTQYF
-	TRBJ2-1	TRBV19	TRBD1	TGTGCCAGTAGTAACAGGGGGAGGAATGAGCAGTTCTTC	CASSNRGRNEQFF
-	TRBJ1-1	TRBV2	TRBD1	TGTGCCAGCAGGGACAGGGGTTACACTGAAGCTTTCTTT	CASRDRGYTEAFF
-	TRBJ2-5	TRBV20-1	-	TGCAGTGCTAGAGACAAAGAGACCCAGTACTTC	CSARDKETQYF
-	TRBJ2-7	TRBV14	-	TGTGCCAGCAGCCAAGTACAGGAGCAGTACTTC	CASSQVQEQYF
-	TRBJ2-7	TRBV28	TRBD1	TGTGCCAGCAGCAGAACGACCGGGACAGGCCCCTACGAGCAGTACTTC	CASSRTTGTGPYEQYF
-	TRBJ2-7	TRBV5-4	TRBD2	TGTGCCAGCAGCTTAGGGCGGGAGATAACCTACGAGCAGTACTTC	CASSLGREITYEQYF
-	TRBJ1-1	TRBV29-1	-	TGCAGCGTTGAAGGGGGGCGGGGTGTCACTGAAGCTTTCTTT	CSVEGGRGVTEAFF
-	TRBJ2-3	TRBV4-1	TRBD1	TGCGCCAGCAGCCAAGATCAGGGACAGGGGTGGCATACAGATACGCAGTATTTT	CASSQDQGQGWHTDTQYF
once	TRBJ2-6	TRBV4-3	TRBD1	TGCGCCAGCAGCCTAAGGGCGGGACAGGCCTGGACCATTGGGGCCAACGTCCTGACTTTC	CASSLRAGQAWTIGANVLTF
-	TRBJ2-1	TRBV6-4	TRBD1	TGTGCCAGCAGTGCGGACAGGGGCAATGAGCAGTTCTTC	CASSADRGNEQFF
-	TRBJ2-3	TRBV7-2	-	TGTGCCAGCAGCCCCAGGGACCGGGGTACGCAGTATTTT	CASSPRDRGTQYF
-	TRBJ2-7	TRBV15	-	TGTGCCACCAGCAGAGAGGCAGGGACCTACGAGCAGTACTTC	CATSREAGTYEQYF
-	TRBJ1-3	TRBV11-2	-	TGTGCCAGCACAGGGACCCTCTCTGGAAACACCATATATTTT	CASTGTLSGNTIYF
-	TRBJ1-2	TRBV28	-	TGTGCCAGCAGTTCCCAGGGGCCGCCTGGGGGGGGTGGCTACACCTTC	CASSSQGPPGGGGYTF
-	TRBJ2-7	TRBV28	TRBD1	TGTGCCAGCAGGCCCGTAGACAGGGATTTCTACGAGCAGTACTTC	CASRPVDRDFYEQYF
-	TRBJ2-4	TRBV5-1	-	TGCGCCAGCAGCTTGTCCTCCGGACCGACAGAGAACATTCAGTACTTC	CASSLSSGPTENIQYF
once	TRBJ1-2	TRBV10-3	-	TGTGCCATCAGTGACCCCGGGGACTACTATGGCTACACCTTC	CAISDPGDYYGYTF
-	TRBJ1-5	TRBV28	-	TGTGCCAGCAGATACGGGGATCGGAATCAGCCCCAGCATTTT	CASRYGDRNQPQHF
-	TRBJ2-5	TRBV5-1	-	TGCGCCAGCAGAAAACAAGAGACCCAGTACTTC	CASRKQETQYF
-	TRBJ2-5	TRBV28	-	TGTGCCAGCAGCGTCGTTCAGGGATGGGGGGAGACCCAGTACTTC	CASSVVQGWGETQYF
-	TRBJ2-5	TRBV27	TRBD1	TGTGCCAGCAGACCCCTCCGACAGGGGAATTCGGAGACCCAGTACTTC	CASRPLRQGNSETQYF
-	TRBJ2-7	TRBV2	-	TGTGCCAGCAACTCCGGGGGCACCCCTCGGGAGCAGTACTTC	CASNSGGTPREQYF
-	TRBJ1-1	TRBV6-6	TRBD1	TGTGCCAGCAGTTACTTGGACAGGGTGAACACTGAAGCTTTCTTT	CASSYLDRVNTEAFF
-	TRBJ2-7	TRBV29-1	-	TGCAGCGTTGGTGACATACCCTACGAGCAGTACTTC	CSVGDIPYEQYF
-	TRBJ2-7	TRBV10-3	TRBD1	TGTGCCATCAGGACAGGGCTTACCTACGAGCAGTACTTC	CAIRTGLTYEQYF
-	TRBJ2-5	TRBV6-1	-	TGTGCCAGCAGAAACACGGGACGAGGAGAGACCCAGTACTTC	CASRNTGRGETQYF
-	TRBJ2-1	TRBV29-1	-	TGCAGCGTTAATAACCCGATGGGGAATGAGCAGTTCTTC	CSVNNPMGNEQFF
-	TRBJ2-7	TRBV5-1	TRBD2	TGCGCCAGCAGCCCCCGGGTTGCGGGAGGGCCAGGGGAGCAGTACTTC	CASSPRVAGGPGEQYF
-	TRBJ1-2	TRBV2	TRBD1	TGTGCCAGCAGTGTGGACAGGTTCTATGGCTACACCTTC	CASSVDRFYGYTF
-	TRBJ1-5	TRBV7-6	TRBD1	TGTGCCAGCAGTAGTAGACAGGGTCATCAGCCCCAGCATTTT	CASSSRQGHQPQHF
once	TRBJ2-1	TRBV28	TRBD2	TGTGCCAGCAGGGCTAGCGGGAGGTACAATGAGCAGTTCTTC	CASRASGRYNEQFF
-	TRBJ2-3	TRBV29-1	-	TGCAGCGCCAATGGGGGATATGTGCAGTATTTT	CSANGGYVQYF
-	TRBJ2-1	TRBV29-1	TRBD1	TGCAGCGTTCGGGACAGCCGCTACAATGAGCAGTTCTTC	CSVRDSRYNEQFF
-	TRBJ1-1	TRBV18	-	TGTGCCAGCTCACCACGGTTCGTTTCTTCTGAAGCTTTCTTT	CASSPRFVSSEAFF
-	TRBJ1-2	TRBV28	-	TGTGCCAGCAACCCACCGGGCTACACTTATGGCTACACCTTC	CASNPPGYTYGYTF
once	TRBJ1-5	TRBV6-1	TRBD1	TGTGCCAGCAGTAAGGACAGGACTAGCAATCAGCCCCAGCATTTT	CASSKDRTSNQPQHF
-	TRBJ2-1	TRBV6-5	TRBD2	TGTGCCAGCAGTTGGACTAGCGCCGCTCCGGAGGATGAGCAGTTCTTC	CASSWTSAAPEDEQFF
few	TRBJ2-7	TRBV28	-	TGTGCCAGTGTCCAAGGTGCGGACTACGAGCAGTACTTC	CASVQGADYEQYF
-	TRBJ1-1	TRBV29-1	-	TGCAGCGTTGTGGGTGGGACAATCCAGGGTGCTGGCACTGAAGCTTTCTTT	CSVVGGTIQGAGTEAFF
-	TRBJ2-1	TRBV19	-	TGTGCCAGTAGTCAACACAGGTACGATGAGCAGTTCTTC	CASSQHRYDEQFF
-	TRBJ1-2	TRBV28	-	TGTGCCAGCAGTTTAAAAGGGAGGGGCTACACCTTC	CASSLKGRGYTF
-	TRBJ2-3	TRBV9	TRBD2	TGTGCCAGCAGCGGAGGACTAGCTATGAGTGCGGGCACAGATACGCAGTATTTT	CASSGGLAMSAGTDTQYF
-	TRBJ1-1	TRBV6-5	-	TGTGCCAGCAGTCCGTCGATCACTGAAGCTTTCTTT	CASSPSITEAFF
-	TRBJ2-3	TRBV2	-	TGTGCCGGCCACCGGGAGTGGTCAGATACGCAGTATTTT	CAGHREWSDTQYF
-	TRBJ2-6	TRBV6-1	-	TGTGCCAGCAGTGGCAGTGGTGGCGTCCTGACTTTC	CASSGSGGVLTF
-	TRBJ1-4	TRBV28	-	TGTGCCAGCAGGACTAATGAAAAACTGTTTTTT	CASRTNEKLFF
-	TRBJ2-1	TRBV5-4	-	TGTGCCAGCAGCCGACTAGAGCGGACCCCCTCCTACAATGAGCAGTTCTTC	CASSRLERTPSYNEQFF
-	TRBJ2-1	TRBV29-1	-	TGCAGCGTCCCCGGGACTTTCTCCTACAATGAGCAGTTCTTC	CSVPGTFSYNEQFF
-	TRBJ2-3	TRBV6-5	-	TGTGCCAGCAGTTACGAGGGAGGTAGCACAGATACGCAGTATTTT	CASSYEGGSTDTQYF
-	TRBJ2-1	TRBV5-1	-	TGCGCCAGCAGGGACTCAAATGAGCAGTTCTTC	CASRDSNEQFF
-	TRBJ1-1	TRBV19	-	TGTGCCAGTACCGCTAGGGGTTTTGGAGCTTTCTTT	CASTARGFGAFF
-	TRBJ2-7	TRBV28	TRBD2	TGTGCCAGCAGTCCAACGGGACTAGCCGCCTACGAGCAGTACTTC	CASSPTGLAAYEQYF
-	TRBJ2-5	TRBV5-1	-	TGCGCCAGCAGGGAGACCCAGTACTTC	CASRETQYF